Presented here are 24 T cell receptor beta chains from one specimen sequenced in a study of CD8 T cells in Susac syndrome. An amount of RNA that ranged from roughly 0.45 to 1 ug was reverse transcribed with random hexamers. TCRdb re-analysed the immunoSEQ multiplex PCR reads in MiXCR, keeping a single row per CDR3 protein. The top ten hold 0.11% of the sample, which has tens of thousands of distinct CDR3 sequences, approximately 96% seen once. Sequencing was done on a sample of CD4+ T cells from PBMCs. These receptors originate from a human donor with multiple sclerosis.

The gene calls are TRBV29-1 and TRBJ1-2; D is unresolved. V was pared by 2 bases and J by 1 base, with 11 bases between. This CDR3 comprises 14 residues. The germline V gene has CDR1 SQVTM and CDR2 ANQGSEA. CDR3 DNA sequence: TGCAGCGTTGAACTTCCGGCAAGTAACTATGGCTACACCTTC. Its protein is CSVELPASNYGYTF. Looking up the rest from reference TRBV29-1 and TRBJ1-2 gives the full variable domain: SAVISQKPSRDICQRGTSLTIQCQVDSQVTMMFWYRQQPGQSLTLIATANQGSEATYESGFVIDKFPISRPNLTFSTLTVSNMSPEDSSIYLCSVELPASNYGYTFGSGTRLTVV.

The chain combines TRBV7-9 with TRBJ1-5, with 10 bases identical to TRBD1. The length of the CDR3 is 16 residues. Germline V lookup: CDR1 SEHNR, CDR2 FQNEAQ (reference sequence). Losses at the gene ends were 5 bases for V and 3 bases for J; bases not matched to a gene: 7. CDR3 amino acids: CASSLPGQGNNQPQHF. CDR3 DNA: TGTGCCAGCAGCCTTCCGGGACAGGGGAACAATCAGCCCCAGCATTTT.

The chain carries TRBV3-1 and TRBJ1-4; tentative D call: TRBD1 (6 bases). The germline V gene has CDR1 LGHDT and CDR2 YNNKEL (reference sequence). The CDR3 sequence is 12 residues long. The V end was cut by 3 bases, the J end by 7 bases, with 6 bases between. CDR3 in DNA: TGTGCCAGCAGCCAGGACAGTGAAAAACTGTTTTTT. Protein: CASSQDSEKLFF.

CDR3 amino acids: CASSLQRGRLNEKLFF. The CDR3 bases are TGTGCCAGCAGTTTGCAAAGGGGGAGGCTAAATGAAAAACTGTTTTTT. This rearrangement joins TRBV12-3 or TRBV12-4 to TRBJ1-4; a possible D gene is TRBD1 (6 bases). The CDR3 spans 16 residues. The V end lost 3 bases, the J end lost 5 bases, and 16 bases lay between the germline ends.

The chain couples TRBV2 to TRBJ1-5, with D unclear. Trimming removed 5 bases from V and 1 base from J, with 9 bases in between. This CDR3 is 14 amino acids long. Germline V gives CDR1 SNHLY, CDR2 FYNNEI. CDR3 coding DNA: TGTGCCAGCAGTTCTACCTCAAGCAATCAGCCCCAGCATTTT. Translated: CASSSTSSNQPQHF.

This chain links TRBV21-1 with TRBJ2-5; TRBD1, as called in the table, went unchecked against the DNA. TRBV21-1 is described as a pseudogene. This CDR3 contains 15 residues. In DNA form, the CDR3 reads TGTGCCAGCAGCTTACGTCAGGGAAATCAAGAGACCCAGTACTTC. This sequence encodes CASSLRQGNQETQYF.

The chain couples TRBV3-1 to TRBJ2-5; no firm D call. Trimming pared 4 bases from V and 2 bases from J, leaving 14 bases between. Germline assignment: CDR1 LGHDT and CDR2 YNNKEL (reference sequence). The CDR3 consists of 15 residues. The CDR3 loop is CASSRKPTEQETQYF. DNA for the CDR3: TGTGCCAGCAGCCGAAAACCGACTGAACAAGAGACCCAGTACTTC.

The J gene is TRBJ1-4, the V gene TRBV28; perhaps TRBD1 as D (6 bases). V was cut by 6 bases and J by 3 bases, with 11 bases left in between. CDR3 length: 14 residues. Germline CDR1 is MDHEN and CDR2 is SYDVKM. The CDR3 region is CASRQQGSNEKLFF. CDR3 sequence (DNA): TGTGCCAGCAGACAACAGGGATCTAATGAAAAACTGTTTTTT. Drawing the rest from reference TRBV28 and TRBJ1-4, the complete variable domain is DVKVTQSSRYLVKRTGEKVFLECVQDMDHENMFWYRQDPGLGLRLIYFSYDVKMKEKGDIPEGYSVSREKKERFSLILESASTNQTSMYLCASRQQGSNEKLFFGSGTQLSVL.

The CDR3 DNA sequence: TGTGCCAGCAGCTTAAACCCCAGCTCCTACGAGCAGTACTTC. This encodes CASSLNPSSYEQYF. V usage is TRBV7-3 and J usage is TRBJ2-7; D unclear. The V end lost 1 base, the J end lost 0 bases, and 7 bases lay between the germline ends. CDR1 SGHTA and CDR2 FQGTGA come from the germline V gene. This CDR3 spans 14 amino acids. Drawing the rest from reference TRBV7-3 and TRBJ2-7, the complete variable domain is GAGVSQTPSNKVTEKGKYVELRCDPISGHTALYWYRQSLGQGPEFLIYFQGTGAADDSGLPNDRFFAVRPEGSVSTLKIQRTERGDSAVYLCASSLNPSSYEQYFGPGTRLTVT.

The chain joins TRBV30 to TRBJ2-7; TRBD1 aligns across 10 bases. Germline lookup yields CDR1 GTSNPN and CDR2 SVGIG (reference sequence). V was clipped by 3 bases and J by 6 bases; unmatched bases: 2. This CDR3 contains 12 residues. The CDR3 loop reads CAWRTGGVEQYF. DNA of the CDR3: TGTGCCTGGAGGACAGGGGGCGTCGAGCAGTACTTC.

This clonotype is a singleton in its sample. The V call is TRBV5-1, the J call TRBJ2-6; 7 nucleotides line up with TRBD2. Trimming took 5 bases from V and 2 from J; bases not matched to a gene: 1. Germline values: CDR1 SGHRS, CDR2 YFSETQ. The CDR3 has 14 amino acids. CDR3 DNA sequence: TGCGCCAGCAGAGCGGGGACTGGGGCCAACGTCCTGACTTTC. Residues: CASRAGTGANVLTF.

Here the CDR3 reads CASSPGTDTQYF. The CDR3 nucleotides read TGTGCCAGCAGTCCAGGCACAGATACGCAGTATTTT. The chain couples TRBV28 to TRBJ2-3; D ambiguous. Germline V CDR1 and CDR2: MDHEN, SYDVKM. The CDR3 runs to 12 residues. V lost 5 bases, J lost 1 base, and 4 bases lay in between.

The chain couples TRBV11-3 to TRBJ2-1; 12 bases are shared with TRBD2. J lost 5 bases, V lost 3 bases, and 2 bases had no gene match. This CDR3 contains 15 residues. Germline lookup yields CDR1 SGHNT and CDR2 YENEEA. CDR3 DNA: TGTGCCAGCAGCTTGAGACTAGCGGGGGACAATGAGCAGTTCTTC. It yields the protein CASSLRLAGDNEQFF.

This clonotype appeared once. The CDR3 loop is CASSQDRSGGTYEQYF. The CDR3 nucleotides are TGTGCCAGCAGCCAAGATCGTAGCGGGGGAACCTACGAGCAGTACTTC. V is TRBV3-1 and J is TRBJ2-7, with TRBD2 matching over 9 bases. The CDR3 is 16 amino acids. Germline V CDR1 and CDR2: LGHDT, YNNKEL (reference sequence). V lost 0 bases and J lost 2; bases outside the gene matches: 5.

The rearrangement uses TRBV28 and TRBJ2-7; D unclear. V was trimmed by 7 bases and J by 2 bases, leaving 21 bases between them. Germline-derived CDR1 and CDR2 are MDHEN and SYDVKM. The CDR3 contains 16 residues. As DNA, the CDR3 is TGTGCCAGCACCCCCGCCTTCGTCCCGGACCCCTACGAGCAGTACTTC. This encodes CASTPAFVPDPYEQYF.

The chain recombines TRBV11-3 with TRBJ2-2; either TRBD1 or TRBD2 may fit D (5 bases each). Germline V gives CDR1 SGHNT, CDR2 YENEEA. The CDR3 is made up of 14 amino acids. The germline V and J ends were trimmed by 1 base and 3 bases, with 6 bases remaining between them. The CDR3 nucleotides are TGTGCCAGCAGCTTAGGAGGGGACACCGGGGAGCTGTTTTTT. Translated, it gives CASSLGGDTGELFF.

This chain joins TRBV13 and TRBJ2-1; D possibly corresponds to TRBD2 (6 bases). The germline V and J ends were trimmed by 4 bases and 12 bases, with 13 bases remaining between them. The CDR3 extends over 12 amino acids. CDR1 and CDR2 (germline): PRHDT, FYEKMQ (reference sequence). CDR3 bases: TGTGCCAGCAGCTCCCCCCGCGGGGTGCAGTTCTTC. This translates into CASSSPRGVQFF. Drawing the rest from reference TRBV13 and TRBJ2-1, the complete variable domain is AAGVIQSPRHLIKEKRETATLKCYPIPRHDTVYWYQQGPGQDPQFLISFYEKMQSDKGSIPDRFSAQQFSDYHSELNMSSLELGDSALYFCASSSPRGVQFFGPGTRLTVL.

The chain joins TRBV2 to TRBJ2-3, with D perhaps TRBD2 (6 bases). This CDR3 region has 12 residues. Germline V gives CDR1 SNHLY, CDR2 FYNNEI. Trimming took 8 bases from V and 7 from J, leaving 13 bases between them. CDR3 in amino acids: CASRDSRYTQYF. CDR3 nucleotides: TGTGCCAGCCGGGACTCCCGGTATACGCAGTATTTT.

The chain employs TRBV7-2 and TRBJ2-3; 12 bases are shared with TRBD1. This CDR3 is 16 amino acids long. Losses at the gene ends were 4 bases for V and 6 bases for J; bases not matched to a gene: 8. Germline CDR1 SGHTA, CDR2 FQGNSA. The CDR3 loop reads CASSSTGQGARDTQYF. In DNA form, the CDR3 reads TGTGCCAGCAGCTCTACGGGACAGGGGGCCAGGGATACGCAGTATTTT.

This sequence joins TRBV5-1 and TRBJ1-2, with D unclear. In germline, CDR1 is SGHRS, CDR2 YFSETQ. The CDR3 consists of 12 residues. Trimming pared 4 bases from V and 4 bases from J, leaving 8 bases between. CDR3 nucleotides: TGCGCCAGCAGCACGACAACCTATGGCTACACCTTC. Protein sequence: CASSTTTYGYTF. The variable domain in full, completed from reference TRBV5-1 and TRBJ1-2, reads KAGVTQTPRYLIKTRGQQVTLSCSPISGHRSVSWYQQTPGQGLQFLFEYFSETQRNKGNFPGRFSGRQFSNSRSEMNVSTLELGDSALYLCASSTTTYGYTFGSGTRLTVV.

The J gene is TRBJ2-7, the V gene TRBV12-3 or TRBV12-4, with D possibly TRBD2 on 7 matching bases. The CDR3 spans 15 residues. Trimming pared 1 base from V and 4 bases from J, leaving 14 bases between. The CDR3 coding sequence is TGTGCCAGCAGTTTAGTCGGGGGGCTAGCGTACGAGCAGTACTTC. Its translation is CASSLVGGLAYEQYF.

The rearrangement links TRBV3-1 to TRBJ1-2; D possibly corresponds to TRBD1 (6 bases). Germline assignment: CDR1 LGHDT and CDR2 YNNKEL (reference sequence). This CDR3 has 16 residues. Trimming stripped 1 base from V and 3 bases from J, with 15 bases between. The CDR3 loop is CASSQGGWGRDYGYTF. In DNA form, the CDR3 reads TGTGCCAGCAGCCAAGGAGGCTGGGGGCGCGACTATGGCTACACCTTC.

CDR3: CASPGDSYNEQFF. The CDR3 DNA reads TGTGCCAGCCCCGGGGACTCCTACAATGAGCAGTTCTTC. This sequence joins TRBV7-9 and TRBJ2-1; possible D gene TRBD2, 5 bases. Germline assignment: CDR1 SEHNR and CDR2 FQNEAQ (reference sequence). V dropped 8 bases and J dropped 0 bases, with 8 bases sitting between them. This CDR3 comprises 13 residues.

This clonotype was counted a single time. The chain employs TRBV5-4 and TRBJ2-3; 10 nucleotides align to TRBD2. From germline, CDR1 is SGHNT and CDR2 YYREEE (reference sequence). There are 15 residues in the CDR3. Trimming removed 4 bases from V and 1 base from J; junction bases left unmatched: 3. For the CDR3, the DNA is TGTGCCAGCAGCCCAGGACTAGCGGGCACAGATACGCAGTATTTT. It specifies CASSPGLAGTDTQYF.